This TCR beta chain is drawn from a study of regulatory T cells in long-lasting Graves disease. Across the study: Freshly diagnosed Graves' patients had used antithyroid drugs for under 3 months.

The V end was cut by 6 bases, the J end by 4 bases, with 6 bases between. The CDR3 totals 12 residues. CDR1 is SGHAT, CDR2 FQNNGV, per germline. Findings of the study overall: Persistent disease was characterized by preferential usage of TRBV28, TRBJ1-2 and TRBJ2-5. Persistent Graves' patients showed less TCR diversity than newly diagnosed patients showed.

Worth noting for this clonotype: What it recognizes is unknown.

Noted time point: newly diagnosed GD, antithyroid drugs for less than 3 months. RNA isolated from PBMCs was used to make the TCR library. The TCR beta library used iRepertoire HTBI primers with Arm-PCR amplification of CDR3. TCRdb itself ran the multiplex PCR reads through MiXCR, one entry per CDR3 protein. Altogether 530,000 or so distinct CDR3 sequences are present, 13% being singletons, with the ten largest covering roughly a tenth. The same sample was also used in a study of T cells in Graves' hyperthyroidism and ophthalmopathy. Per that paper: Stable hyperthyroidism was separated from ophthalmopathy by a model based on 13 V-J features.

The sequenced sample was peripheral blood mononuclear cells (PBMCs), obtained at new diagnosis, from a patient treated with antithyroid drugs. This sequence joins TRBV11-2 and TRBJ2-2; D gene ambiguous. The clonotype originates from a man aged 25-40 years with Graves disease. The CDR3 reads CASRFTTGELFF. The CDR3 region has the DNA TGTGCCAGCAGATTCACCACCGGGGAGCTGTTTTTT.